This is a list of T cell receptor beta chains from one sample in a study of human T cells and chemical hapten exposure. TCRdb redid the calling of the RACE reads with MiXCR, one entry per CDR3 protein. The sample lists more than 70,000 distinct CDR3 sequences; over 9.5% were seen once. The material was whole blood, obtained in connection with sensitization to the hapten diphenylcyclopropenone (DPC). Receptors originate from a woman aged 60-75 years with alopecia areata. Some clones in this sample may be carry-over from other donors' samples. CDR3s include the opening cysteine and the closing phenylalanine or tryptophan. Fields, in order: J gene, D gene, clone size, V gene, CDR3 length, CDR3 DNA, CDR3 protein. The D gene is left open where the match is weak. Only some rows state a clone size, as once, few, many or a class for expanded clones.

>TRBJ2-7|NA|many|TRBV20-1|12
TGCAGTGGGGATAGCGCGGTTAGCGAGCAGTACTTC
CSGDSAVSEQYF
>TRBJ2-7|TRBD1|NA|TRBV9|14
TGTGCCAGCAGCGCCGGAGGACAGGCCTACGAGCAGTACTTC
CASSAGGQAYEQYF
>TRBJ1-1|TRBD1|many|TRBV3-1|12
TGTGCCAGCAGCCCGCGGACAGGTGAAGCTTTCTTT
CASSPRTGEAFF
>TRBJ1-1|NA|few|TRBV20-1|13
TGCAGTGCACCCGGACAGATGAACACTGAAGCTTTCTTT
CSAPGQMNTEAFF
>TRBJ1-1|NA|many|TRBV29-1|15
TGCAGCGTTTCTCCTTCAGCAGGGATGAACACTGAAGCTTTCTTT
CSVSPSAGMNTEAFF
>TRBJ2-7|NA|NA|TRBV20-1|15
TGCAGTGCTAGAGATATGGGGAAAGCCACCTACGAGCAGTACTTC
CSARDMGKATYEQYF
>TRBJ2-7|NA|NA|TRBV5-4|13
TGTGCCAGCAGCTTGGACGAGGGTTACGAGCAGTACTTC
CASSLDEGYEQYF
>TRBJ2-5|TRBD1|few|TRBV3-1|15
TGTGCCAGCAGCCAAGGGACAGGGAGTCAAGAGACCCAGTACTTC
CASSQGTGSQETQYF
>TRBJ2-1|NA|NA|TRBV11-1|15
TGTGCCAGCAGTACACAGGGAACGGTAAACAATGAGCAGTTCTTC
CASSTQGTVNNEQFF
>TRBJ2-7|TRBD1|few|TRBV20-1|15
TGCAGTGGTAAAAGAAGGACAGGGCTTTACTACGAGCAGTACTTC
CSGKRRTGLYYEQYF
>TRBJ2-2|TRBD1|few|TRBV7-9|14
TGTGCCAGCAGCTTAGGACAGGGGGCCGGGGAGCTGTTTTTT
CASSLGQGAGELFF
>TRBJ1-6|NA|few|TRBV4-1|17
TGCGCCAGCAGCCAGCAAGGGCCCATCCTATATAATTCACCCCTCCACTTT
CASSQQGPILYNSPLHF
>TRBJ1-1|NA|few|TRBV7-3|13
TGTGCCAGCAGCTATAAAAAGAACACTGAAGCTTTCTTT
CASSYKKNTEAFF
>TRBJ2-4|TRBD1|NA|TRBV7-8|16
TGTGCCAGCAGCTTAGATCCCAGGGGGTTGGGAAACATTCAGTACTTC
CASSLDPRGLGNIQYF
>TRBJ2-5|NA|many|TRBV9|14
TGTGCCAGCAGCGTAGTACCACGTTCGGAGACCCAGTACTTC
CASSVVPRSETQYF